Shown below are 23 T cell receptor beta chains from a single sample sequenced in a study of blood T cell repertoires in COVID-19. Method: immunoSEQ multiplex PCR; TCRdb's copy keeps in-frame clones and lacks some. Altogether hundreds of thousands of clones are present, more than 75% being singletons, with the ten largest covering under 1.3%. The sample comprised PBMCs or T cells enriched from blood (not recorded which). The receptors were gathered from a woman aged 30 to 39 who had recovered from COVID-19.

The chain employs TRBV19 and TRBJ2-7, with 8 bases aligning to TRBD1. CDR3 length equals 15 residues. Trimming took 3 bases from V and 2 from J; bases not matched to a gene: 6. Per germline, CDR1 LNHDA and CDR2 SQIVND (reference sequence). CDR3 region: CASSIGQGGTYEQYF. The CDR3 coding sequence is TGTGCCAGTAGTATCGGACAGGGAGGAACCTACGAGCAGTACTTC.

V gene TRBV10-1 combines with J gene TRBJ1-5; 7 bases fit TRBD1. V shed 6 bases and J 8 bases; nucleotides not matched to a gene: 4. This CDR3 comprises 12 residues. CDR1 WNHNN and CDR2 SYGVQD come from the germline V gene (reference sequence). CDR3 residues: CASSDREKPQHF. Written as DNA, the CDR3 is TGCGCCAGCAGCGACAGGGAGAAGCCCCAGCATTTT.

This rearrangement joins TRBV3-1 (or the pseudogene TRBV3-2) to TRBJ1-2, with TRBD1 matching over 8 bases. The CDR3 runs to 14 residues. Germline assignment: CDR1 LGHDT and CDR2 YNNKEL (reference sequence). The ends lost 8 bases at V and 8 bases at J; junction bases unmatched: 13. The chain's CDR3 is CASLRTGRDEGYTF. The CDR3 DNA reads TGTGCCAGCCTACGGACAGGGAGGGATGAAGGCTACACCTTC.

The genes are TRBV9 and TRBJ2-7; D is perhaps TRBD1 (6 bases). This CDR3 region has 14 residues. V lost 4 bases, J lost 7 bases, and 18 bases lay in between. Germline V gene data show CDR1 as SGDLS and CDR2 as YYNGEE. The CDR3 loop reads CASSPQGPQGEQYF. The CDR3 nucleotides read TGTGCCAGCAGCCCACAGGGTCCCCAAGGAGAGCAGTACTTC.

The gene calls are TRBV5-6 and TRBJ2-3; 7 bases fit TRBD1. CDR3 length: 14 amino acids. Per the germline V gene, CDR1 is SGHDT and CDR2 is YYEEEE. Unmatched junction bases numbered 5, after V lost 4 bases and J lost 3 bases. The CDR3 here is CASSPGQRTDTQYF. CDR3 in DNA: TGTGCCAGCAGCCCGGGACAGCGGACAGATACGCAGTATTTT.

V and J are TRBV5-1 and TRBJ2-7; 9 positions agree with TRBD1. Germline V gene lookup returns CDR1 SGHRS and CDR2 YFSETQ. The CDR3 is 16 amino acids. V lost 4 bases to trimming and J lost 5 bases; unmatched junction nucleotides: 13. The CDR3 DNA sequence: TGCGCCAGCAGCCAGCAACCGGGACAGGGATCCAACGAGCAGTACTTC. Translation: CASSQQPGQGSNEQYF.

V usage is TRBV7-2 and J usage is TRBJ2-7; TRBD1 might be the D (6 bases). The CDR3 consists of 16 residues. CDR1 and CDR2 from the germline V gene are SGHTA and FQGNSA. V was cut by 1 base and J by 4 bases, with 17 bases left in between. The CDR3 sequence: CASSLVHAGERYEQYF. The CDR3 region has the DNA TGTGCCAGCAGCTTAGTACACGCAGGGGAACGGTACGAGCAGTACTTC.

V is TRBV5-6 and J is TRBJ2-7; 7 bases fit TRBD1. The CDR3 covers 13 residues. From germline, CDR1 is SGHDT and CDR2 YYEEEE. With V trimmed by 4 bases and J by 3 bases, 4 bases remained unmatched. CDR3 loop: CASSQGQLYEQYF. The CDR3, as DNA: TGTGCCAGCAGCCAGGGACAGCTCTACGAGCAGTACTTC.

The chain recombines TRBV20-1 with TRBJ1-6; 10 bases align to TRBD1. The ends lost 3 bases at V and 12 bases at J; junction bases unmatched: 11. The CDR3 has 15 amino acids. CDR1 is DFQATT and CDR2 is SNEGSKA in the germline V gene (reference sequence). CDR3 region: CSASEDRGTVEPLHF. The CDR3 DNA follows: TGCAGTGCTAGTGAGGACAGGGGGACAGTGGAACCCCTCCACTTT.

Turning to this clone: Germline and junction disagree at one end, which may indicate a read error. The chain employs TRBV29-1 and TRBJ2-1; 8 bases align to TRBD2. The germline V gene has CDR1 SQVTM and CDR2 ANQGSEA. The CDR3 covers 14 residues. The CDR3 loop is CSVEGAGAYNEQFF. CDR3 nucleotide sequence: TGCAGCGTCGAAGGAGCGGGGGCGTACAATGAGCAGTTCTTC.

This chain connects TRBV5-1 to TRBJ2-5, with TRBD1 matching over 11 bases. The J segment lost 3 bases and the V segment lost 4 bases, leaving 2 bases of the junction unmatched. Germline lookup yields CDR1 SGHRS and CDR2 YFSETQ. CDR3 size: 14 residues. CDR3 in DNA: TGCGCCAGCAGCATGGGACAGGGGGAAGAGACCCAGTACTTC. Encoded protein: CASSMGQGEETQYF.

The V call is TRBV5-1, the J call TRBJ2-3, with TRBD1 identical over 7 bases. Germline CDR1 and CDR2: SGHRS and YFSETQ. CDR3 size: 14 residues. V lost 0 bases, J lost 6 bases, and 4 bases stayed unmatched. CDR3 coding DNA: TGCGCCAGCAGCTTGGTAGGACAGGTGGATACGCAGTATTTT. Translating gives CASSLVGQVDTQYF.

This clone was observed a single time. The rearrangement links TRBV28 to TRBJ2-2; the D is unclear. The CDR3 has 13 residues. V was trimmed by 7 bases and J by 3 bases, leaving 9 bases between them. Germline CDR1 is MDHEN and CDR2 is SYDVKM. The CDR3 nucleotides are TGTGCCAGCATCCACTCGGACACCGGGGAGCTGTTTTTT. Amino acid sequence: CASIHSDTGELFF.

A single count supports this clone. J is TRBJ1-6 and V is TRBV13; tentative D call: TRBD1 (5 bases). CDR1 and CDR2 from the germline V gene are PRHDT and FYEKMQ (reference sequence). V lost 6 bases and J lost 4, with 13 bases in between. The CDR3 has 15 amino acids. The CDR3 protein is CASRGGTVYNSPLHF. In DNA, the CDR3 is TGTGCCAGCAGGGGTGGGACTGTATATAATTCACCCCTCCACTTT.

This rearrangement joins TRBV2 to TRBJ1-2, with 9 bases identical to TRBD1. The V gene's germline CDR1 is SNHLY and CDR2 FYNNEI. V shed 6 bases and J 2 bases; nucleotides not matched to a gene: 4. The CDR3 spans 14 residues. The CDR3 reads CASRWTGENYGYTF. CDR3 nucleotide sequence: TGTGCCAGCAGGTGGACAGGGGAGAACTATGGCTACACCTTC.

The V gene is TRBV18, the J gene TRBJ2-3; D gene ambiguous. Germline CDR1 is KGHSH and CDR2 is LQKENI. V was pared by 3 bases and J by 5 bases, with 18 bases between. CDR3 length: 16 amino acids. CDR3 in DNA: TGTGCCAGCTCACCCCTACCTGCCCGCGCGGTAGATACGCAGTATTTT. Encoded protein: CASSPLPARAVDTQYF.

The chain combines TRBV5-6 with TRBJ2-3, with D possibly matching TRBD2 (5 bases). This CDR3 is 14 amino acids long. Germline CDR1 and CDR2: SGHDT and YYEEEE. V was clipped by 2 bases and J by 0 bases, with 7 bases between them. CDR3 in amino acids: CASSLPGSTDTQYF. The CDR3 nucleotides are TGTGCCAGCAGCTTACCGGGAAGCACAGATACGCAGTATTTT.

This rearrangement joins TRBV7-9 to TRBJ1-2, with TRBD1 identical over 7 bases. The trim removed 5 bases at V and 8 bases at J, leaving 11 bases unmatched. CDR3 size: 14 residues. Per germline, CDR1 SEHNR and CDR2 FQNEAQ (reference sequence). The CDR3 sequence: CASSRSGGNVGYTF. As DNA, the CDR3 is TGTGCCAGCAGCCGGTCAGGGGGTAATGTCGGCTACACCTTC.

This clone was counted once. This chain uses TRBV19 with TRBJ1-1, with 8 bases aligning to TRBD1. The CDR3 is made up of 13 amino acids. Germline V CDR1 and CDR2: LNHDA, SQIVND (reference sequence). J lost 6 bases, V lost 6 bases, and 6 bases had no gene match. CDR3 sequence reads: CASSPQGAAEAFF. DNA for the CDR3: TGTGCCAGTAGCCCGCAGGGGGCTGCTGAAGCTTTCTTT. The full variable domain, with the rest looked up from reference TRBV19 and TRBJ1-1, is DGGITQSPKYLFRKEGQNVTLSCEQNLNHDAMYWYRQDPGQGLRLIYYSQIVNDFQKGDIAEGYSVSREKKESFPLTVTSAQKNPTAFYLCASSPQGAAEAFFGQGTRLTVV.

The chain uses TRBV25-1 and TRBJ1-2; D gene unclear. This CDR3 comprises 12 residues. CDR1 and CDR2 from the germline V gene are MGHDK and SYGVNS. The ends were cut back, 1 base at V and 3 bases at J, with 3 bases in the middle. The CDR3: CASSESDYGYTF. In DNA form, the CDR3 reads TGTGCCAGCAGTGAATCAGACTATGGCTACACCTTC.

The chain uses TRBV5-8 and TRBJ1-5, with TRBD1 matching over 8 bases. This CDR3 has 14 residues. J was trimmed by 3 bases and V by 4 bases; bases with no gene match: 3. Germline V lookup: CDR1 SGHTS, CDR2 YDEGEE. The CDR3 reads CASSVTGDNQPQHF. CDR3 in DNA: TGTGCCAGCAGCGTGACAGGGGACAATCAGCCCCAGCATTTT.

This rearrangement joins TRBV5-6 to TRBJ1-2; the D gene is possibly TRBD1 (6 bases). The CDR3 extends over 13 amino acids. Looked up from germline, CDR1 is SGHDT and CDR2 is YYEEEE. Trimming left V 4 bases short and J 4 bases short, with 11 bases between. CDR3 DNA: TGTGCCAGCAGCCCAGGGGCCGCCTATGGCTACACCTTC. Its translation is CASSPGAAYGYTF.

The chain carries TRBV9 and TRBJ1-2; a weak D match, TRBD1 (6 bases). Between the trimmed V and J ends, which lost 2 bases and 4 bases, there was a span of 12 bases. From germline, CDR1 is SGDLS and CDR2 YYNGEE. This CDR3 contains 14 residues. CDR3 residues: CASSVGDNPYGYTF. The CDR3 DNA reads TGTGCCAGCAGCGTGGGGGACAACCCCTATGGCTACACCTTC.